This TCR beta chain comes out of a study of blood T cell repertoires in COVID-19. For the study at large: Acute and convalescent COVID-19 samples came from the United States, Italy and Spain. PBMCs, B-cell-depleted T cells, or T cells were the source of the cDNA or gDNA that made up the material.

Assay: immunoSEQ multiplex PCR; the TCRdb copy retains only in-frame clones and omits some. The table shows under 200,000 clones, with 86% occurring only once. Trimming took off 4 bases at V and 4 bases at J, with 10 bases between the two ends. Germline-derived CDR1 and CDR2 are SGHTA and FQGNSA. The CDR3 runs 14 residues. This TCR was recovered from a man aged 60 to 69 with acute or convalescent COVID-19. The chain links TRBV7-2 to TRBJ2-2; TRBD2 might be the D (6 bases). Source material: peripheral blood. The CDR3 DNA reads TGTGCCAGCAGCTCCCGGAGGGGCACCGGGGAGCTGTTTTTT. The encoded protein is CASSSRRGTGELFF.